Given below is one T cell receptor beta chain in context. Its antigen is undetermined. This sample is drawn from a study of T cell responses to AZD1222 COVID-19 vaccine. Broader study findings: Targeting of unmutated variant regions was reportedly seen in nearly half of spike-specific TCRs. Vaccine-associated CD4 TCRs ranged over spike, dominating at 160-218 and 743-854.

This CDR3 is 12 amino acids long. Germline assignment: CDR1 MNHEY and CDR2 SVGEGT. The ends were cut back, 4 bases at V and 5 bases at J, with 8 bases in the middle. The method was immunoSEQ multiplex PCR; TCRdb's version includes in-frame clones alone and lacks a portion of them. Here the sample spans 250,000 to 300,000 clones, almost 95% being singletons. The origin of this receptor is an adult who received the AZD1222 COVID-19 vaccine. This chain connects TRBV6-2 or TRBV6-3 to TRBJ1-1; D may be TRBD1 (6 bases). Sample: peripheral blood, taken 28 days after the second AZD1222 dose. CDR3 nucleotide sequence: TGTGCCAGCAGTTCAACAGGGACTGAAGCTTTCTTT. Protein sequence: CASSSTGTEAFF.